This TCR beta chain stems from a study of T cell responses to AZD1222 COVID-19 vaccine. Only in-frame clones appear in the TCRdb table, and some are missing; sequencing was by immunoSEQ multiplex PCR. The profile shows more than 40,000 clones, around 90% of them singletons. The germline V gene has CDR1 MNHEY and CDR2 SVGAGI. Trimming took off 5 bases at V and 0 bases at J, with 8 bases between the two ends. CDR3 length: 15 amino acids. The starting material was peripheral blood, obtained 28 days after the second AZD1222 dose. The source is an adult who received the AZD1222 COVID-19 vaccine. This chain connects TRBV6-5 to TRBJ1-6; TRBD1 might be the D (5 bases). The CDR3 sequence is CASSTDSSYNSPLHF. The CDR3, as DNA: TGTGCCAGCAGTACCGACAGCTCCTATAATTCACCCCTCCACTTT.